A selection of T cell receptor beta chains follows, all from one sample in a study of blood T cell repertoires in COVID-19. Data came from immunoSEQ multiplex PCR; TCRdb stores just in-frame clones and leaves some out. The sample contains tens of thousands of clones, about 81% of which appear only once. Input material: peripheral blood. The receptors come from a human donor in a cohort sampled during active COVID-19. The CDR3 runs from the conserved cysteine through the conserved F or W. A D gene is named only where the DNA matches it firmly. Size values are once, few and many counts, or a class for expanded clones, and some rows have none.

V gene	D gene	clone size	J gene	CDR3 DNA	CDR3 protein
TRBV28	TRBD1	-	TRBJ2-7	TGTGCCAGCAGCCTCCGACAGGGGGCCTACGAGCAGTACTTC	CASSLRQGAYEQYF
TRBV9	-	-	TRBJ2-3	TGTGCCAGCAGCGTAGCTGACTTGGGTACGCAGTATTTT	CASSVADLGTQYF
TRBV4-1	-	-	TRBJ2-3	TGCGCCAGCAGCCAAGATCTAAGCTATACGCAGTATTTT	CASSQDLSYTQYF
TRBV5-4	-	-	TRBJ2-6	TGTGCCAGCAGCACGAAGCGGTCGAGCTCTGGGGCCAACGTCCTGACTTTC	CASSTKRSSSGANVLTF
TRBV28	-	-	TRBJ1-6	TGTGCCAGCAGTTTACCCATTACGCTGACAGCCTATAATTCACCCCTCCACTTT	CASSLPITLTAYNSPLHF
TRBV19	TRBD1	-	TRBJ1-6	TGTGCCAGTAGCCGGACAGGTGGTTCACCCCTCCACTTT	CASSRTGGSPLHF
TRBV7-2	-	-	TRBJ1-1	TGTGCCAGCAGCTTCCCTTCGACAGGAGCAATGAACACTGAAGCTTTCTTT	CASSFPSTGAMNTEAFF
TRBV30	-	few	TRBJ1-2	TGTGCCTGGAGTGTTCAGGGGCCCGCTGGCTACACCTTC	CAWSVQGPAGYTF
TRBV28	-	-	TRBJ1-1	TGTGCCAGCAGTTTGGACAGTAACACTGAAGCTTTCTTT	CASSLDSNTEAFF
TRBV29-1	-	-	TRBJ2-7	TGCAGCGCTGGGGGAACAGGGTTCTACGAGCAGTACTTC	CSAGGTGFYEQYF
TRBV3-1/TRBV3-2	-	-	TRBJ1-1	TGTGCCAGCAGCCCAACAGGGAGTAACACTGAAGCTTTCTTT	CASSPTGSNTEAFF
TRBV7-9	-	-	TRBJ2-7	TGTGCCAGCAGCCAGGTTGACTCCTACGAGCAGTACTTC	CASSQVDSYEQYF
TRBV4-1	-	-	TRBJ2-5	TGCGCCAGCAGCAGGAGTCCCCAAGAGACCCAGTACTTC	CASSRSPQETQYF
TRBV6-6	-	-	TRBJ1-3	TGTGCCAGCAGTCCCCGGGTCTTACCCTTCTCTGGAAACACCATATATTTT	CASSPRVLPFSGNTIYF